This is a list of T cell receptor beta chains from one sample in a study of siplizumab effects on memory and regulatory T cells. Sequencing was performed with immunoSEQ multiplex PCR; in TCRdb, only in-frame clones are kept and a portion is missing. The sample has roughly 50,000 clones, approximately 93% seen once. What was sequenced was CD8+ T cells sorted from blood. Receptor source: a human donor in good health. Both conserved end residues are trimmed from each CDR3. Each record gives: clone size, D gene, V gene, CDR3 length, J gene, CDR3 protein. The D gene is left open where the match is weak. Expanded clones get a size class; other rows say once, few or many, or leave the size out.

abundance: .; d_gene: .; v_gene: TRBV28; len: 13; j_gene: TRBJ2-1; CDR3aa: ASSLVEPSYNEQF
abundance: .; d_gene: .; v_gene: TRBV11-2; len: 11; j_gene: TRBJ2-5; CDR3aa: ASSSNIQETQY
abundance: .; d_gene: .; v_gene: TRBV5-1; len: 13; j_gene: TRBJ2-5; CDR3aa: ASSLIGQSQETQY
abundance: .; d_gene: .; v_gene: TRBV9; len: 15; j_gene: TRBJ2-5; CDR3aa: ASSPGSILRLGETQY
abundance: .; d_gene: .; v_gene: TRBV4-2; len: 13; j_gene: TRBJ2-7; CDR3aa: ASSQVSGELYEQY
abundance: .; d_gene: .; v_gene: TRBV28; len: 11; j_gene: TRBJ1-5; CDR3aa: ASSLGVRQPQH
abundance: .; d_gene: .; v_gene: TRBV7-9; len: 13; j_gene: TRBJ2-6; CDR3aa: ASSLAPSGANVLT
abundance: .; d_gene: TRBD1; v_gene: TRBV11-2; len: 11; j_gene: TRBJ2-7; CDR3aa: ASSQGQGDEQY
abundance: .; d_gene: .; v_gene: TRBV7-6; len: 12; j_gene: TRBJ2-7; CDR3aa: ASSIAGPSYEQY
abundance: .; d_gene: TRBD2; v_gene: TRBV25-1; len: 13; j_gene: .; CDR3aa: ASSDSGAKSYEQY
abundance: .; d_gene: .; v_gene: TRBV27; len: 13; j_gene: TRBJ2-3; CDR3aa: ASSLSRGATDTQY
abundance: .; d_gene: .; v_gene: TRBV27; len: 12; j_gene: TRBJ2-2; CDR3aa: ASSLGQVAGELF
abundance: .; d_gene: .; v_gene: TRBV11-2; len: 16; j_gene: TRBJ2-2; CDR3aa: ASSLAFVTGKGSGELF
abundance: .; d_gene: .; v_gene: TRBV9; len: 14; j_gene: TRBJ1-3; CDR3aa: ASSVDGGVSGNTIY
abundance: .; d_gene: .; v_gene: TRBV19; len: 11; j_gene: TRBJ2-5; CDR3aa: ASSIGIWETQY
abundance: .; d_gene: TRBD1; v_gene: TRBV5-4; len: 12; j_gene: TRBJ2-7; CDR3aa: ASSLDRGTYEQY
abundance: .; d_gene: .; v_gene: TRBV7-9; len: 13; j_gene: TRBJ1-1; CDR3aa: ASSLVGQPHTEAF
abundance: .; d_gene: .; v_gene: TRBV28; len: 9; j_gene: TRBJ2-7; CDR3aa: ASRGDYEQY
abundance: .; d_gene: TRBD2; v_gene: TRBV5-4; len: 14; j_gene: TRBJ2-7; CDR3aa: ASSLALAGVFHEQY
abundance: once; d_gene: TRBD1; v_gene: TRBV18; len: 13; j_gene: TRBJ1-5; CDR3aa: ASSPGQGHNQPQH
abundance: .; d_gene: .; v_gene: TRBV6-5; len: 13; j_gene: TRBJ1-2; CDR3aa: ASNEEQSRDYGYT
abundance: .; d_gene: .; v_gene: TRBV7-9; len: 14; j_gene: TRBJ2-2; CDR3aa: ASSPPAGLNTGELF
abundance: .; d_gene: .; v_gene: TRBV7-2; len: 12; j_gene: TRBJ2-7; CDR3aa: ASSSQGYLYEQY
abundance: large; d_gene: .; v_gene: TRBV5-6; len: 12; j_gene: TRBJ2-4; CDR3aa: ASSPETGRNIQY
abundance: .; d_gene: TRBD1; v_gene: TRBV7-9; len: 17; j_gene: TRBJ1-1; CDR3aa: ASSSTRPGTAGWGTEAF
abundance: .; d_gene: .; v_gene: TRBV13; len: 14; j_gene: TRBJ2-7; CDR3aa: ASSLGPIGRKIEQY